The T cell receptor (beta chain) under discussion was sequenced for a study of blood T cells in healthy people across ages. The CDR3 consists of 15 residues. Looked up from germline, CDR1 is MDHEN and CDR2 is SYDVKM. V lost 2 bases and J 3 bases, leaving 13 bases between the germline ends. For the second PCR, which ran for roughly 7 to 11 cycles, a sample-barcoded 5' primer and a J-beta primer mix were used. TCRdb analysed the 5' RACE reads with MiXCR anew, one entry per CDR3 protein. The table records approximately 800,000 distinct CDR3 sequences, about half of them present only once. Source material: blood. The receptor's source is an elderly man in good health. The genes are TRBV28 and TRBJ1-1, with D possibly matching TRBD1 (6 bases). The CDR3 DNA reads TGTGCCAGCAGTTTAGAGGCAGGGGAGGACACTGAAGCTTTCTTT. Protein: CASSLEAGEDTEAFF.